This entry lists 22 T cell receptor beta chains sequenced from one sample in a study of metastatic and nonmetastatic thyroid tumors. None of the patients had undergone any treatment ahead of thyroid surgery. TCRdb reprocessed the PCR reads using MiXCR. The sample gives 46,000 or so clones, about 16% of which show up once; about 20% is in the top ten. Sequenced sample: blood. The receptors shown here come from a female donor with papillary thyroid cancer or a benign thyroid nodule (not recorded which). Some clones in this sample may be carry-over from other donors' samples.

Comments on this clone: This may arise from a read error, as a much more abundant clone is one base away. The J gene is TRBJ1-1, the V gene TRBV7-9; unclear D gene. Trimming removed 10 bases from V and 0 bases from J, with 9 bases in between. CDR1 and CDR2 from the germline V gene are SEHNR and FQNEAQ (reference sequence). This CDR3 is built from 12 residues. The CDR3 is CAIGLMNTEAFF. The CDR3 DNA reads as TGTGCCATCGGACTGATGAACACTGAAGCTTTCTTT.

This clone was counted many times. V and J are TRBV2 and TRBJ2-5; no reliable D call. The CDR3 length is 14 residues. Per the germline V gene, CDR1 is SNHLY and CDR2 is FYNNEI. V was pared by 0 bases and J by 4 bases, with 9 bases between. DNA of the CDR3: TGTGCCAGCAGTGAAGCGGGTGTGTCAGAGACCCAGTACTTC. This gives the protein CASSEAGVSETQYF. The entire variable domain, with the rest obtained from reference TRBV2 and TRBJ2-5, is as follows: EPEVTQTPSHQVTQMGQEVILRCVPISNHLYFYWYRQILGQKVEFLVSFYNNEISEKSEIFDDQFSVERPDGSNFTLKIRSTKLEDSAMYFCASSEAGVSETQYFGPGTRLLVL.

This clone was recorded many times. The genes are TRBV4-1 and TRBJ2-7, with D uncertain. CDR1 is MGHRA and CDR2 is YSYEKL in the germline V gene. The V end was cut by 2 bases, the J end by 4 bases, with 9 bases between. This CDR3 is built from 13 residues. Written as DNA, the CDR3 is TGCGCCAGCAGCCAAACAGCCCAATACGAGCAGTACTTC. Translating gives CASSQTAQYEQYF.

A remark on this clone: A much larger clone is a single base away; this may be a read error. The rearrangement joins TRBV3-1 to TRBJ1-1; D call uncertain. The CDR3 has 13 amino acids. Trimming stripped 4 bases from V and 7 bases from J, with 13 bases between. Germline lookup yields CDR1 LGHDT and CDR2 YNNKEL (reference sequence). As DNA, the CDR3 is TGTGCCAGCAGCCCGAGCGGGGTGGATGAAGCTTTCTTT. This codes for CASSPSGVDEAFF.

This clone was observed many times. This chain uses TRBV27 with TRBJ1-5; D is perhaps TRBD1 (5 bases). Trimming cost V 6 bases and J 0 bases, with 12 bases left between them. The CDR3 consists of 15 residues. The germline V gene encodes CDR1 MNHEY and CDR2 SMNVEV (reference sequence). The CDR3 DNA follows: TGTGCCAGCAGCTTGGGGCTTCCTAGCAATCAGCCCCAGCATTTT. Translating gives CASSLGLPSNQPQHF.

This clone was seen repeatedly, ten times or more. The genes are TRBV2 and TRBJ2-7, with TRBD1 identical over 9 bases. The CDR3 extends over 15 amino acids. The germline V gene has CDR1 SNHLY and CDR2 FYNNEI. V lost 3 bases to trimming and J lost 3 bases; unmatched junction nucleotides: 6. The CDR3 coding sequence is TGTGCCAGCAGTGAGGGGGGACAGGGAGTCTACGAGCAGTACTTC. Its translation is CASSEGGQGVYEQYF.

This clone was counted many times. This could be a read error, since a much larger clone is one nucleotide away. The chain is built from TRBV24-1 and TRBJ2-7; D unclear. This CDR3 contains 13 residues. Trimming took off 5 bases at V and 3 bases at J, with 10 bases between the two ends. The germline CDR1 and CDR2 sequences are KGHDR and SFDVKD. The CDR3 region is CATSGGQRYEQYF. As DNA, the CDR3 is TGTGCCACCAGTGGAGGTCAGCGCTACGAGCAGTACTTC.

This clone was counted at least ten times. The rearrangement links TRBV2 to TRBJ2-7; TRBD1 or TRBD2 may be the D gene (5 bases each). This CDR3 is built from 10 residues. The V and J ends lost 5 bases and 9 bases respectively, with 8 bases between them. Germline-derived CDR1 and CDR2 are SNHLY and FYNNEI. CDR3 bases: TGTGCCAGCAGTACGGGACCGCAGTACTTC. Its translation is CASSTGPQYF.

This clone occurred many times. CDR3 in DNA: TGTGCCAGCAGCCCTGGGATAGCGGGAGGGGTAAAGCAGTTCTTC. It encodes CASSPGIAGGVKQFF. The chain combines TRBV3-1 with TRBJ2-1; TRBD2 aligns across 11 bases. The CDR3 covers 15 residues. Looked up from germline, CDR1 is LGHDT and CDR2 is YNNKEL (reference sequence). V was clipped by 4 bases and J by 11 bases; unmatched bases: 10.

The sample holds a few counts of this clone. This sequence joins TRBV6-1 and TRBJ1-2; 7 bases map to TRBD1. Germline CDR1 is MNHNS and CDR2 is SASEGT. Unmatched junction bases numbered 4, after V lost 9 bases and J lost 0 bases. The CDR3 is 13 residues long. CDR3 nucleotide sequence: TGTGCCAGAAGGACAGGATCTAACTATGGCTACACCTTC. Its protein product is CARRTGSNYGYTF.

The chain employs TRBV20-1 and TRBJ2-7; no clear D gene. Per the germline V gene, CDR1 is DFQATT and CDR2 is SNEGSKA (reference sequence). The CDR3 extends over 14 amino acids. Deletions cut 2 bases from V and 2 bases from J, with 13 bases between. The CDR3 sequence: CSARPVIHPYEQYF. CDR3 nucleotides: TGCAGTGCTAGACCGGTAATCCACCCCTACGAGCAGTACTTC.

This clone was observed at least ten times. The chain employs TRBV28 and TRBJ1-4; D ambiguous. The V gene lost 6 bases and the J gene lost 3 bases, with 5 bases spanning the gap. The CDR3 is made up of 12 amino acids. Germline V CDR1 and CDR2: MDHEN, SYDVKM. CDR3 DNA: TGTGCCAGCAGGGGTGCTAATGAAAAACTGTTTTTT. It codes for CASRGANEKLFF.

The chain uses TRBV28 and TRBJ2-2; perhaps TRBD2 as D (5 bases). The germline CDR1 and CDR2 sequences are MDHEN and SYDVKM. The CDR3 has 13 amino acids. V lost 5 bases to trimming and J lost 7 bases, with 11 bases between them. In DNA, the CDR3 is TGTGCCAGCAGTCGGCCGGAGGTCGGGGAGCTGTTTTTT. Amino acid sequence: CASSRPEVGELFF.

Remarks on this clone: Just one base apart from a much larger clone, this may be a read error. The gene calls are TRBV20-1 and TRBJ1-1; no clear D. The CDR3 is made up of 11 amino acids. Germline V gene sequence: CDR1 DFQATT, CDR2 SNEGSKA (reference sequence). The CDR3 coding sequence is TGCAGCGGTTGGGAGTGTACTGAAGCTTTCTTT. It specifies CSGWECTEAFF.

This clone was counted at least ten times. The chain employs TRBV29-1 and TRBJ1-2; no firm D call. The CDR3 is 12 amino acids. V lost 4 bases to trimming and J lost 4 bases, with 10 bases between them. Germline loops: CDR1 SQVTM, CDR2 ANQGSEA. The CDR3 reads CSVGTDSYGYTF. The CDR3 region has the DNA TGCAGCGTTGGGACGGACTCCTATGGCTACACCTTC.

This clone was counted at least ten times. This chain links TRBV6-1 with TRBJ1-6, with 7 bases identical to TRBD1. There are 14 residues in the CDR3. CDR1 is MNHNS, CDR2 SASEGT, per germline. The trim removed 6 bases at V and 6 bases at J, leaving 5 bases unmatched. Here the CDR3 DNA reads TGTGCCAGCAGAAGTGGACAGGTTAATTCACCCCTCCACTTT. It yields the protein CASRSGQVNSPLHF.

This clone was counted ten times or more. The V gene is TRBV18, the J gene TRBJ2-7; D uncertain. The CDR3 consists of 15 residues. Germline V CDR1 and CDR2: KGHSH, LQKENI. Deletions cut 4 bases from V and 0 bases from J, with 13 bases between. The CDR3 is CASSLRTLSSYEQYF. The DNA for the CDR3 is TGTGCCAGCTCACTTCGAACTCTTAGCTCCTACGAGCAGTACTTC.

There are a few counts of this clone. A single base separates this from a much larger clone, so it may be a read error. The chain couples TRBV6-2 or TRBV6-3 to TRBJ1-4; TRBD1 aligns across 10 bases. The V segment lost 4 bases and the J segment 6 bases; nucleotides outside the gene matches: 2. Germline CDR1 is MNHEY and CDR2 is SVGEGT. This CDR3 contains 14 residues. DNA for the CDR3: TGTGCCAGCAGTTCCGGGACAGGGGATGAAAAACTGTTTTTT. Encoded protein: CASSSGTGDEKLFF.

In its sample, this clone is medium-sized. The rearrangement links TRBV6-1 to TRBJ2-1; 9 bases line up with TRBD2. Per the germline V gene, CDR1 is MNHNS and CDR2 is SASEGT. The CDR3 extends over 14 amino acids. J gave up 9 bases and V 6 bases, and 9 bases lay outside the gene matches. The CDR3 reads CASRGTSSHSEQFF. Written as DNA, the CDR3 is TGTGCCAGCAGGGGGACTAGCAGTCATAGTGAGCAGTTCTTC.

The chain carries TRBV3-1 and TRBJ2-1; D tentatively fits TRBD1 or TRBD2 (6 bases each). The CDR3 is made up of 15 amino acids. V was pared by 1 base and J by 9 bases, with 16 bases between. Germline V gene sequence: CDR1 LGHDT, CDR2 YNNKEL (reference sequence). The CDR3 is CASSQVGGGLGEQFF. In DNA form, the CDR3 reads TGTGCCAGCAGCCAAGTGGGTGGGGGGCTCGGTGAGCAGTTCTTC.

This clone was counted only a few times. The chain couples TRBV7-9 to TRBJ1-2; D gene unclear. This CDR3 spans 11 amino acids. Trimming pared 5 bases from V and 8 bases from J, leaving 9 bases between. Germline CDR1 and CDR2: SEHNR and FQNEAQ (reference sequence). CDR3 DNA: TGTGCCAGCAGCGTAATTTACGGCTACACCTTC. This gives the protein CASSVIYGYTF. Using reference TRBV7-9 and TRBJ1-2 for the parts outside the CDR3, the full variable domain is DTGVSQNPRHKITKRGQNVTFRCDPISEHNRLYWYRQTLGQGPEFLTYFQNEAQLEKSRLLSDRFSAERPKGSFSTLEIQRTEQGDSAMYLCASSVIYGYTFGSGTRLTVV.

This clone occurred a few times. V gene TRBV20-1 combines with J gene TRBJ2-7; possible D gene TRBD2, 5 bases. The CDR3 runs to 15 residues. V dropped 0 bases and J dropped 3 bases, with 15 bases sitting between them. Germline loops: CDR1 DFQATT, CDR2 SNEGSKA (reference sequence). The CDR3 region is CSARERRTLNYEQYF. CDR3 bases: TGCAGTGCTAGAGAAAGGCGGACTTTAAACTACGAGCAGTACTTC.